This TCR beta chain was captured in a study of blood T cell repertoires in COVID-19. Study-wide background: The origin of the acute and convalescent COVID-19 samples was the United States, Italy and Spain. T cells, B-cell-depleted T cells, or PBMCs supplied cDNA or gDNA.

The V end was cut by 0 bases, the J end by 4 bases, with 10 bases between. Germline CDR1 MGHRA, CDR2 YSYEKL. The CDR3 extends over 14 amino acids. This clone was counted once. Source study methods: Reference gene primers were amplified, and this amplification served to estimate nucleated cell counts. Some clones are missing from TCRdb's copy, which holds only in-frame ones; the method was immunoSEQ multiplex PCR. That table supplies the V and J calls and clone size; D and trimming were determined from the DNA. The sample holds some 94,000 clones, 72% seen once. The clonotype was recovered from a woman aged 55-70 years in a cohort sampled during active or convalescent COVID-19. The chain combines TRBV4-1 with TRBJ2-7; D is perhaps TRBD1 (7 bases). The sequencing input was peripheral blood. CDR3: CASSQDRGEYEQYF. The CDR3 nucleotides are TGCGCCAGCAGCCAAGACAGGGGGGAATACGAGCAGTACTTC.